Following are 24 T cell receptor beta chains from one sample sequenced in a study of cytotoxic CD8 clonotypes in ibrutinib-treated CLL. Assay used: immunoSEQ multiplex PCR; TCRdb lists only in-frame clones, some missing. Of 250,000 to 350,000 clones listed, around 76% were seen once; the top ten hold roughly 5.7%. The source was PBMCs, collected at disease progression, from a patient treated with ibrutinib. These receptors came from a human donor with chronic lymphocytic leukemia.

The chain joins TRBV9 to TRBJ2-3, with D perhaps TRBD2 (6 bases). This CDR3 spans 13 amino acids. The V end was cut by 0 bases, the J end by 4 bases, with 6 bases between. Germline V gene lookup returns CDR1 SGDLS and CDR2 YYNGEE. This CDR3 reads CASSVAGADTQYF. The CDR3 DNA is TGTGCCAGCAGCGTAGCGGGGGCAGATACGCAGTATTTT.

This clone has more than one count but fewer than ten. J is TRBJ2-7 and V is TRBV4-3, with 7 bases identical to TRBD1. V dropped 0 bases and J dropped 0; count of bases not matched to a gene: 2. CDR1 and CDR2 (germline): LGHNA, YSLEER. This CDR3 has 15 amino acids. CDR3 sequence (DNA): TGCGCCAGCAGCCAAGAGACAGGGCCCTCCTACGAGCAGTACTTC. It specifies CASSQETGPSYEQYF.

The CDR3 coding sequence is TGTGCCAGCAGTGTGCGGGGGCAAGAGACCCAGTACTTC. Translating gives CASSVRGQETQYF. This chain links TRBV6-5 with TRBJ2-5; 7 nucleotides match TRBD2. The CDR3 contains 13 residues. Germline CDR1 is MNHEY and CDR2 is SVGAGI. V lost 5 bases, J lost 2 bases, and 2 bases stayed unmatched.

V gene TRBV5-1 combines with J gene TRBJ2-2; the D is unclear. Trimming took 5 bases from V and 4 from J, leaving 9 bases between them. Germline V gives CDR1 SGHRS, CDR2 YFSETQ. This CDR3 region has 13 residues. The CDR3 here is CASSSDPTGELFF. The CDR3 region has the DNA TGCGCCAGCAGTTCCGACCCCACCGGGGAGCTGTTTTTT. Complete variable domain (other parts from reference TRBV5-1 and TRBJ2-2): KAGVTQTPRYLIKTRGQQVTLSCSPISGHRSVSWYQQTPGQGLQFLFEYFSETQRNKGNFPGRFSGRQFSNSRSEMNVSTLELGDSALYLCASSSDPTGELFFGEGSRLTVL.

V usage is TRBV7-2 and J usage is TRBJ2-1, with TRBD1 identical over 8 bases. Germline loops: CDR1 SGHTA, CDR2 FQGNSA. Trimming at V came to 5 bases and at J to 4 bases, leaving 10 bases not matched to a gene. The CDR3 runs to 16 residues. CDR3: CASSTKRQGPYNEQFF. CDR3 DNA sequence: TGTGCCAGCAGCACGAAGAGACAGGGGCCTTACAATGAGCAGTTCTTC.

This sequence joins TRBV15 and TRBJ2-3; 10 nucleotides line up with TRBD2. The CDR3 has 19 amino acids. V shed 5 bases and J 5 bases; nucleotides not matched to a gene: 19. Germline V CDR1 and CDR2: LNHNV, YYDKDF (reference sequence). The CDR3 protein is CATSPESGRAPGMGDTQYF. The DNA of the CDR3 is TGTGCCACCAGCCCCGAGAGCGGGAGGGCTCCAGGGATGGGAGATACGCAGTATTTT.

The table lists this clone with a few counts. This chain uses TRBV9 with TRBJ1-6; 11 bases agree with TRBD1. This CDR3 has 14 amino acids. The trim removed 2 bases at V and 13 bases at J, leaving 5 bases unmatched. The germline V gene has CDR1 SGDLS and CDR2 YYNGEE. CDR3 sequence reads: CASSVWDRGIPLHF. Here the CDR3 DNA reads TGTGCCAGCAGCGTTTGGGACAGGGGGATCCCCCTCCACTTT. Using reference TRBV9 and TRBJ1-6 for the parts outside the CDR3, the full variable domain is DSGVTQTPKHLITATGQRVTLRCSPRSGDLSVYWYQQSLDQGLQFLIQYYNGEERAKGNILERFSAQQFPDLHSELNLSSLELGDSALYFCASSVWDRGIPLHFGNGTRLTVT.

The chain is built from TRBV10-2 and TRBJ1-2; D gene ambiguous. V lost 4 bases and J lost 4, with 7 bases in between. Germline loops: CDR1 WSHSY, CDR2 SAAADI. The CDR3 covers 12 residues. CDR3 sequence (DNA): TGCGCCAGCAGTGCCGGGCTCTATGGCTACACCTTC. The encoded protein is CASSAGLYGYTF.

The rearrangement links TRBV7-3 to TRBJ2-7, with 9 positions matching TRBD1. CDR3 size: 16 residues. Trimming removed 0 bases from V and 4 bases from J; junction bases left unmatched: 7. Germline loops: CDR1 SGHTA, CDR2 FQGTGA. The chain's CDR3 is CASSLTGTGSRYEQYF. CDR3 DNA sequence: TGTGCCAGCAGCTTAACGGGGACAGGGTCTCGGTACGAGCAGTACTTC. The entire variable domain, with the rest obtained from reference TRBV7-3 and TRBJ2-7, is as follows: GAGVSQTPSNKVTEKGKYVELRCDPISGHTALYWYRQSLGQGPEFLIYFQGTGAADDSGLPNDRFFAVRPEGSVSTLKIQRTERGDSAVYLCASSLTGTGSRYEQYFGPGTRLTVT.

Comments on this clone: The sample contains more than one DNA sequence encoding this CDR3. The chain couples TRBV7-9 to TRBJ2-5; perhaps TRBD2 as D (5 bases). V was cut by 2 bases and J by 4 bases, with 5 bases left in between. The CDR3 sequence is 12 residues long. Germline CDR1 is SEHNR and CDR2 is FQNEAQ (reference sequence). The CDR3, as DNA: TGTGCCAGCAGCTTACGGGGAGAGACCCAGTACTTC. Its translation is CASSLRGETQYF.

The chain couples TRBV5-1 to TRBJ2-1; TRBD2 matches at 7 bases. There are 16 residues in the CDR3. Germline V lookup: CDR1 SGHRS, CDR2 YFSETQ. The J segment lost 0 bases and the V segment lost 1 base, leaving 4 bases of the junction unmatched. This CDR3 is CASSLSGGSSYNEQFF. CDR3 DNA: TGCGCCAGCAGCTTGTCCGGCGGGAGCTCCTACAATGAGCAGTTCTTC.

This clone was detected once. The chain couples TRBV4-1 to TRBJ2-1; possible D gene TRBD2, 5 bases. Germline lookup yields CDR1 MGHRA and CDR2 YSYEKL. V dropped 3 bases and J dropped 5 bases, with 8 bases sitting between them. This CDR3 has 13 amino acids. The CDR3 sequence is CASSQRRNNEQFF. CDR3 nucleotides: TGCGCCAGCAGCCAGCGGAGGAACAATGAGCAGTTCTTC.

This clone was detected once. J is TRBJ2-2 and V is TRBV5-6, with no clear D. V was shortened by 0 bases and J by 6 bases, with 6 bases between the two germline ends. Per the germline V gene, CDR1 is SGHDT and CDR2 is YYEEEE. This CDR3 contains 13 residues. The CDR3 sequence: CASSLVGAGELFF. DNA of the CDR3: TGTGCCAGCAGCTTGGTGGGTGCCGGGGAGCTGTTTTTT.

This rearrangement joins TRBV29-1 to TRBJ2-1; 8 nucleotides align to TRBD2. CDR3 length equals 14 residues. The V segment lost 6 bases and the J segment 7 bases; nucleotides outside the gene matches: 11. Germline assignment: CDR1 SQVTM and CDR2 ANQGSEA. CDR3 in DNA: TGCAGCGTCATAGCGGGGATAGCTACAAATGAGCAGTTCTTC. Protein: CSVIAGIATNEQFF.

This chain joins TRBV7-9 and TRBJ2-3, with 7 bases identical to TRBD1. Germline V gene sequence: CDR1 SEHNR, CDR2 FQNEAQ (reference sequence). The length of the CDR3 is 15 residues. Trimming removed 6 bases from V and 7 bases from J; junction bases left unmatched: 13. CDR3 residues: CASSFRDSPHYTQYF. The CDR3 nucleotides read TGTGCCAGCAGTTTTCGGGACAGCCCTCATTATACGCAGTATTTT.

The chain links TRBV29-1 to TRBJ2-7, with no clear D. CDR1 is SQVTM, CDR2 ANQGSEA, per germline. Trimming cost V 7 bases and J 3 bases, with 10 bases left between them. This CDR3 contains 11 residues. The CDR3 reads CSGLDYYEQYF. The CDR3 DNA sequence: TGCAGCGGACTGGATTACTACGAGCAGTACTTC.

This clone has more than one count but fewer than ten. The genes are TRBV14 and TRBJ2-3; a weak D match, TRBD1 (5 bases). V was clipped by 1 base and J by 2 bases, with 13 bases between them. CDR3 length: 16 amino acids. In germline, CDR1 is SGHDN, CDR2 FVKESK. CDR3 nucleotide sequence: TGTGCCAGCAGCCAAGTTATCCCAGGGTACACAGATACGCAGTATTTT. Translating gives CASSQVIPGYTDTQYF.

The gene calls are TRBV14 and TRBJ2-7; D call uncertain. The CDR3 is 13 amino acids. Germline V gene lookup returns CDR1 SGHDN and CDR2 FVKESK. V was pared by 2 bases and J by 3 bases, with 8 bases between. For the CDR3, the DNA is TGTGCCAGCAGCCAACTACTCGACTACGAGCAGTACTTC. It is translated as CASSQLLDYEQYF.

J is TRBJ1-4 and V is TRBV7-9; tentative D call: TRBD1 (6 bases). Germline CDR1 is SEHNR and CDR2 is FQNEAQ (reference sequence). The germline V and J ends were trimmed by 5 bases and 4 bases, with 17 bases remaining between them. The CDR3 totals 16 residues. CDR3 nucleotides: TGTGCCAGCAGCGCATACAGGGTTAAGGGTAATGAAAAACTGTTTTTT. It specifies CASSAYRVKGNEKLFF.

This clone has only one observation. In nucleotides, the CDR3 is TGTGCCAGCAGCCAACCTGGGACAGGGGTCACTGAAGCTTTCTTT. This codes for CASSQPGTGVTEAFF. This chain joins TRBV4-2 and TRBJ1-1, with 10 bases matching TRBD1. The CDR3 is 15 amino acids. Unmatched junction bases numbered 4, after V lost 2 bases and J lost 4 bases. Germline CDR1 LGHNA, CDR2 YNFKEQ.

This clone was found once. The genes are TRBV18 and TRBJ1-2; D unresolved. Trimming shortened V by 3 bases and J by 6 bases, and 17 bases separated the two germline ends. The length of the CDR3 is 15 residues. Germline lookup yields CDR1 KGHSH and CDR2 LQKENI. The CDR3 protein is CASSPDSGGIDGYTF. CDR3 DNA: TGTGCCAGCTCACCGGATTCTGGAGGTATAGATGGCTACACCTTC. Using reference TRBV18 and TRBJ1-2 for the parts outside the CDR3, the full variable domain is NAGVMQNPRHLVRRRGQEARLRCSPMKGHSHVYWYRQLPEEGLKFMVYLQKENIIDESGMPKERFSAEFPKEGPSILRIQQVVRGDSAAYFCASSPDSGGIDGYTFGSGTRLTVV.

The CDR3 DNA follows: TGTGCCAGCAGACTATCGGCCAACACTGAAGCTTTCTTT. This codes for CASRLSANTEAFF. V is TRBV6-5 and J is TRBJ1-1; D gene unclear. The germline gives CDR1 MNHEY, CDR2 SVGAGI. The V end was cut by 6 bases, the J end by 2 bases, with 10 bases between. This CDR3 is built from 13 residues.

The chain uses TRBV19 and TRBJ2-5, with D tentatively TRBD2 (6 bases). V was clipped by 1 base and J by 1 base, with 16 bases between them. Germline CDR1 and CDR2: LNHDA and SQIVND (reference sequence). CDR3 size: 17 residues. The CDR3: CASSIGPRGRLQETQYF. CDR3 nucleotide sequence: TGTGCCAGTAGTATAGGTCCCCGAGGGAGGCTCCAAGAGACCCAGTACTTC.

The rearrangement joins TRBV25-1 to TRBJ1-1; tentatively, D is TRBD1 (6 bases). In germline, CDR1 is MGHDK, CDR2 SYGVNS. V dropped 2 bases and J dropped 6 bases, with 10 bases sitting between them. This CDR3 spans 13 amino acids. Here the CDR3 DNA reads TGTGCCAGCAGTGAAGGGGGGGGCTCTGAAGCTTTCTTT. It encodes CASSEGGGSEAFF.